This T cell receptor beta chain emerged from a study of blood T cell repertoires in COVID-19. Trimming took off 3 bases at V and 0 bases at J, with 10 bases between the two ends. The CDR3 loop spans 15 amino acids. Germline lookup yields CDR1 SGDLS and CDR2 YYNGEE. This clone came up once. Study members were between about 18 and 95 years old and lived in about two dozen US regions. In assigning cohorts, the study relied on participant-reported clinical history. Recovered status in Cohort 3 required two negative PCRs, clearance, or symptom resolution. Under the authors' procedure: Amplification from reference gene primers served as the basis for estimated nucleated cell counts. Using immunoSEQ multiplex PCR, the repertoire was profiled, and TCRdb retains in-frame clones only, with some absent. V and J calls and clone size are as listed in that table; D and trimming were resolved from the DNA. The profile covers 300,000 to 350,000 clones, with about nine tenths appearing a single time and around 8.9% taken by the ten largest.

Sequenced input: PBMCs or T cells enriched from blood (not recorded which). The chain couples TRBV9 to TRBJ1-3; tentatively, D is TRBD1 (5 bases). This sequence was found in a woman aged 18-29 years who had recovered from COVID-19. This chain's CDR3 is CASSGQSSSGNTIYF. The CDR3 nucleotides read TGTGCCAGCAGCGGACAGAGCAGCTCTGGAAACACCATATATTTT.